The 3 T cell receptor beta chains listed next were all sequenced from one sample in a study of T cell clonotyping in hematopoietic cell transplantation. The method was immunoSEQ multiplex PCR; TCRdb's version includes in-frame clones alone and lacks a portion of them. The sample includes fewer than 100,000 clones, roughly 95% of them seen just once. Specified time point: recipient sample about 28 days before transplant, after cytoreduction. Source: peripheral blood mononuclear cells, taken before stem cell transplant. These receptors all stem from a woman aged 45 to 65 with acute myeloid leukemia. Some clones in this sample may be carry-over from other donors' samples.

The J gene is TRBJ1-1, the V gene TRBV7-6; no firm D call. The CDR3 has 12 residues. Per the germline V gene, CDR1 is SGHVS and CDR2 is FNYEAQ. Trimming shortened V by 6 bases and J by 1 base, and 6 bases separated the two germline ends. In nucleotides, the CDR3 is TGTGCCAGCAGTTGGGGGAACACTGAAGCTTTCTTT. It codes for CASSWGNTEAFF.

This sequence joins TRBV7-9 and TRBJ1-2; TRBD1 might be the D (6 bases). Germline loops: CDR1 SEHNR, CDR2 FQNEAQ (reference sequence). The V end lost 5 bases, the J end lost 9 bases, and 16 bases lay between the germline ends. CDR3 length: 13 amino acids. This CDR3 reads CASSRRQERRYTF. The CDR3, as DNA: TGTGCCAGCAGCAGACGACAGGAGAGACGCTACACCTTC.

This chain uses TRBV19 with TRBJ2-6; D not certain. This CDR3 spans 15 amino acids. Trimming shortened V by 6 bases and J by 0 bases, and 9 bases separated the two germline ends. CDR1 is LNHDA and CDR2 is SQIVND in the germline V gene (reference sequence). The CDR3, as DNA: TGTGCCAGTAGCCAATACAGCTCTGGGGCCAACGTCCTGACTTTC. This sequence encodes CASSQYSSGANVLTF.